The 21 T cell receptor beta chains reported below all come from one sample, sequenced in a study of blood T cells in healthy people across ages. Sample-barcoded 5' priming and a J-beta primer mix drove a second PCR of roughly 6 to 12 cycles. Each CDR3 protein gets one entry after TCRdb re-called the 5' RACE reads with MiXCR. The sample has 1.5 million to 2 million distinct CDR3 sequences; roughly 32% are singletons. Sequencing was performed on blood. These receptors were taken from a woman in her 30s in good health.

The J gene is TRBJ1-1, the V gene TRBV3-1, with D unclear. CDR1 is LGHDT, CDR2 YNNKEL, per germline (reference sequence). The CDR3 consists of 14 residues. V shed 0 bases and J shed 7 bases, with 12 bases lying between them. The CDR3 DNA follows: TGTGCCAGCAGCCAAGATCGGGGATGGGGTGAAGCTTTCTTT. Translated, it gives CASSQDRGWGEAFF.

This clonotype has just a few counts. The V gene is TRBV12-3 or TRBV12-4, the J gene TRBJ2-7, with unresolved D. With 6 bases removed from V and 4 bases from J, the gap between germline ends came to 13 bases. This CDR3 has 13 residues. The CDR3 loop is CASSVEQYYEQYF. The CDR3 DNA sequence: TGTGCCAGCAGCGTGGAACAGTATTACGAGCAGTACTTC.

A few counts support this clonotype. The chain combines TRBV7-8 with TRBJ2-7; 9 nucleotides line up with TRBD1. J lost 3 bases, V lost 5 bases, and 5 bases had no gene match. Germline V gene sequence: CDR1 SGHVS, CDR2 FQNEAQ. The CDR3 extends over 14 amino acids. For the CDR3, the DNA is TGTGCCAGCAGCACACCGGGACAGGGCTACGAGCAGTACTTC. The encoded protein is CASSTPGQGYEQYF.

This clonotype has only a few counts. CDR3: CASSSTRLAEEGETQYF. The CDR3 coding sequence is TGTGCCAGCAGCTCGACACGACTAGCGGAGGAGGGAGAGACCCAGTACTTC. V usage is TRBV7-9 and J usage is TRBJ2-5, with 9 bases identical to TRBD2. The CDR3 has 17 residues. V gave up 4 bases and J gave up 4 bases; unmatched junction bases: 13. From germline, CDR1 is SEHNR and CDR2 FQNEAQ (reference sequence). Together with reference TRBV7-9 and TRBJ2-5, the CDR3 gives the full variable domain: DTGVSQNPRHKITKRGQNVTFRCDPISEHNRLYWYRQTLGQGPEFLTYFQNEAQLEKSRLLSDRFSAERPKGSFSTLEIQRTEQGDSAMYLCASSSTRLAEEGETQYFGPGTRLLVL.

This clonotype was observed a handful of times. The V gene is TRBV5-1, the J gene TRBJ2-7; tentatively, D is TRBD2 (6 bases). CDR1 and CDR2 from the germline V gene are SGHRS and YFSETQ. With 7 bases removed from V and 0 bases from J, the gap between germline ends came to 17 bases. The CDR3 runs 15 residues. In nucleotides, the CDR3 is TGCGCCAGCTTCAGGCTAGCGTTCAGCTCCTACGAGCAGTACTTC. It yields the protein CASFRLAFSSYEQYF. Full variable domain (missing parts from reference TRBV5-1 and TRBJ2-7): KAGVTQTPRYLIKTRGQQVTLSCSPISGHRSVSWYQQTPGQGLQFLFEYFSETQRNKGNFPGRFSGRQFSNSRSEMNVSTLELGDSALYLCASFRLAFSSYEQYFGPGTRLTVT.

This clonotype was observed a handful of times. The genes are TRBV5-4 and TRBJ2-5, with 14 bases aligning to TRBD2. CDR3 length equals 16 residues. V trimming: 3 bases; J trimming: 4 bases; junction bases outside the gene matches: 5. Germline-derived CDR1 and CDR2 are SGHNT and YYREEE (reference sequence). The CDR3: CASSWGTSGGGETQYF. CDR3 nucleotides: TGTGCCAGCAGCTGGGGGACTAGCGGGGGAGGAGAGACCCAGTACTTC.

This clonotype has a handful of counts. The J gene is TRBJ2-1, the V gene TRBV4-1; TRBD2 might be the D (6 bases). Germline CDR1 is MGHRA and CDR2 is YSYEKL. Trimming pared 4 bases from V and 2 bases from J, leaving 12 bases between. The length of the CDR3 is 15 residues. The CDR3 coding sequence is TGCGCCAGCAGCCCCGAACAGCGGGCCTACAATGAGCAGTTCTTC. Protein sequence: CASSPEQRAYNEQFF.

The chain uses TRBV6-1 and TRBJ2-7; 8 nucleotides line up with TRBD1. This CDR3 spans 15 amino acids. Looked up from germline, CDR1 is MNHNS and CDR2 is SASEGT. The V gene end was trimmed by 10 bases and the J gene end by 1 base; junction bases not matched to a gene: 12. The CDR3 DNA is TGTGCCACCTTAGGGTGGGGGACAGGTTCCTACGAGCAGTACTTC. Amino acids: CATLGWGTGSYEQYF.

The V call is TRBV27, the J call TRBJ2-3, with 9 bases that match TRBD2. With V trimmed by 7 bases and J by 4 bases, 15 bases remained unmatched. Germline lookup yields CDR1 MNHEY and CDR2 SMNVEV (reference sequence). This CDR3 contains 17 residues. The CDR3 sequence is CASTPVFELAGADTQYF. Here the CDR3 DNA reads TGTGCCAGCACCCCGGTTTTCGAGTTAGCGGGAGCAGATACGCAGTATTTT.

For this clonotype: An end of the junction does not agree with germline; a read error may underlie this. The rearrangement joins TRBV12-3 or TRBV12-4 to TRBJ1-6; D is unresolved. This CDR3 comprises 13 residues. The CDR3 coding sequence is TGTGCCAGCAGTGTGAACGGACGGTCACCCCCCCACTTT. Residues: CASSVNGRSPPHF.

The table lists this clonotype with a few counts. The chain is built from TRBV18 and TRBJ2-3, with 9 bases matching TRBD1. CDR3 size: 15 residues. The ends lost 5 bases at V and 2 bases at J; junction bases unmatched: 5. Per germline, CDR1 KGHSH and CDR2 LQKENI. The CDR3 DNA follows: TGTGCCAGCTCAAGGGACAGGGAAGCCACAGATACGCAGTATTTT. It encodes CASSRDREATDTQYF.

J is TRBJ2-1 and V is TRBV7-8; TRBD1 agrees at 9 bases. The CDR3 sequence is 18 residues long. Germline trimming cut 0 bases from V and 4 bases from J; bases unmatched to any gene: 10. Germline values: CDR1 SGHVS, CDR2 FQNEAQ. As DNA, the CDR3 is TGTGCCAGCAGCTTAGCGAGGGACAGGGTAGGTCGGTACAATGAGCAGTTCTTC. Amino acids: CASSLARDRVGRYNEQFF.

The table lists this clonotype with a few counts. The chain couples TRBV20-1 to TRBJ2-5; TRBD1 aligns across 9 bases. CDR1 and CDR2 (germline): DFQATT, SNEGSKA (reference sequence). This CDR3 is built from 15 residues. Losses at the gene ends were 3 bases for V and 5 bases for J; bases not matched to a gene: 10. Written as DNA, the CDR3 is TGCAGTGCTAGGGTCCCCGGGACAGGGTGGGAGACCCAGTACTTC. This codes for CSARVPGTGWETQYF.

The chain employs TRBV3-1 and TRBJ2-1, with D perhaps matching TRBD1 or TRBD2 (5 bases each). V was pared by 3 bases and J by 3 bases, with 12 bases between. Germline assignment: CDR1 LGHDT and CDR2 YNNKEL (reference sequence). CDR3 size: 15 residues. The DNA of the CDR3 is TGTGCCAGCAGCCATCCGGGACCACGCTACAATGAGCAGTTCTTC. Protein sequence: CASSHPGPRYNEQFF.

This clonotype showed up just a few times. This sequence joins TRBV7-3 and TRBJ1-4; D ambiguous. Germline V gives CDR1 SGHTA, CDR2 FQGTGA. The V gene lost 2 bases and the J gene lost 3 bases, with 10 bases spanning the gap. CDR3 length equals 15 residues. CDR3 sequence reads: CASSLGGTPNEKLFF. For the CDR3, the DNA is TGTGCCAGCAGCTTAGGTGGAACACCTAATGAAAAACTGTTTTTT.

CDR3 residues: CASSPRVGTGDEKLFF. The CDR3 nucleotides are TGCGCCAGCAGCCCAAGGGTCGGGACAGGTGATGAAAAACTGTTTTTT. The chain combines TRBV4-1 with TRBJ1-4; 8 bases are shared with TRBD1. Per germline, CDR1 MGHRA and CDR2 YSYEKL. J lost 6 bases, V lost 4 bases, and 10 bases had no gene match. The CDR3 extends over 16 amino acids.

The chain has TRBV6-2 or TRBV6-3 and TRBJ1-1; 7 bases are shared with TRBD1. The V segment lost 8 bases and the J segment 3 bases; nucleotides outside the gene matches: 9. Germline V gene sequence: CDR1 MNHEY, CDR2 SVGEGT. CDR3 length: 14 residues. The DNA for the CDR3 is TGTGCCAGCGGTCCCAGGGGGATGTACACTGAAGCTTTCTTT. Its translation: CASGPRGMYTEAFF.

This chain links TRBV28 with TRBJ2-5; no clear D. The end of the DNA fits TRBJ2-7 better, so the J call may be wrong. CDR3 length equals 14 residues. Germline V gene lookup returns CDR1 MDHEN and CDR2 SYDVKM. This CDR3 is CASSFPLGGYEQYF. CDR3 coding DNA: TGTGCCAGCAGTTTCCCCCTGGGCGGCTACGAGCAGTACTTC.

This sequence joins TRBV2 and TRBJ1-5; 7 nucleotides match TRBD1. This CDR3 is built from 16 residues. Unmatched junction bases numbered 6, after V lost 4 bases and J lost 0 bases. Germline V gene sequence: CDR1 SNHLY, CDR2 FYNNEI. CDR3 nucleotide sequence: TGTGCCAGCAGTGTGCCCCACAGGGGTAGCAATCAGCCCCAGCATTTT. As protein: CASSVPHRGSNQPQHF. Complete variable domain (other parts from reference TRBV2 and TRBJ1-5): EPEVTQTPSHQVTQMGQEVILRCVPISNHLYFYWYRQILGQKVEFLVSFYNNEISEKSEIFDDQFSVERPDGSNFTLKIRSTKLEDSAMYFCASSVPHRGSNQPQHFGDGTRLSIL.

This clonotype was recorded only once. This chain's CDR3 is CASRFLGLDYEQYF. For the CDR3, the DNA is TGTGCCAGCAGGTTTCTGGGGTTAGATTACGAGCAGTACTTC. This chain joins TRBV27 and TRBJ2-7; D is undetermined. V gave up 6 bases and J gave up 4 bases, with 16 bases separating them. Looked up from germline, CDR1 is MNHEY and CDR2 is SMNVEV (reference sequence). This CDR3 region has 14 residues.

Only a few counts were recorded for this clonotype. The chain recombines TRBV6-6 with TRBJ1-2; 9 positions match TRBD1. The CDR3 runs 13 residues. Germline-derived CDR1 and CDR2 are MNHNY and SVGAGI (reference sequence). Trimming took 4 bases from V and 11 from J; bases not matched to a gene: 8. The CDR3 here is CASSSGDRALYTF. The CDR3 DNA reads TGTGCCAGCAGTTCCGGGGACAGGGCGCTGTACACCTTC.